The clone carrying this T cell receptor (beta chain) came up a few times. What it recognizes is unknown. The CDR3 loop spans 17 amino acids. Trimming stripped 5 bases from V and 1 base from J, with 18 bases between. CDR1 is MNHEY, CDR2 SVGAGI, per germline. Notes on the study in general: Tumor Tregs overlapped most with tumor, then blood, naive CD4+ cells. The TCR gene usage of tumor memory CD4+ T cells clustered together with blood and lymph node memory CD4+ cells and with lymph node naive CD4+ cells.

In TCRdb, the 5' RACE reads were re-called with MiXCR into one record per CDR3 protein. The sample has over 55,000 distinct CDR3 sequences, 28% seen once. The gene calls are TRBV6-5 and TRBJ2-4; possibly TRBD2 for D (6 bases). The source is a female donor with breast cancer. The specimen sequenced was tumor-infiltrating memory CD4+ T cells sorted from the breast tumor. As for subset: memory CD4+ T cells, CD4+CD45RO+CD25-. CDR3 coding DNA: TGTGCCAGCAGTAAAACGGGGGACCCCTGGGCCAAAAACATTCAGTACTTC. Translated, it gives CASSKTGDPWAKNIQYF.